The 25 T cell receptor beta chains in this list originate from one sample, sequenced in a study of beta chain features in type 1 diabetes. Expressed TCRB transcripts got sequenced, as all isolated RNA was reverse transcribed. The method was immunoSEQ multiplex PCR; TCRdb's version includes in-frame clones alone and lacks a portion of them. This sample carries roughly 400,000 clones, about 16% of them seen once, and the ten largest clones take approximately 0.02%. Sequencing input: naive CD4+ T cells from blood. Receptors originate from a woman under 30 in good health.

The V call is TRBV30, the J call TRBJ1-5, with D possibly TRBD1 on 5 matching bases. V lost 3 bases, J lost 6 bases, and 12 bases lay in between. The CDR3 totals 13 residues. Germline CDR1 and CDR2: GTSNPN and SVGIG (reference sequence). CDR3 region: CAWSVGGIQPQHF. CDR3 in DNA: TGTGCCTGGAGCGTCGGGGGGATTCAGCCCCAGCATTTT.

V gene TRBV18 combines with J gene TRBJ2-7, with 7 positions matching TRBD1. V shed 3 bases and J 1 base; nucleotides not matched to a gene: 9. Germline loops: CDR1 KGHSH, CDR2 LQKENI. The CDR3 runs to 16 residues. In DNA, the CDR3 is TGTGCCAGCTCACCTCCGCGGACAGGAACTTCCTACGAGCAGTACTTC. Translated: CASSPPRTGTSYEQYF.

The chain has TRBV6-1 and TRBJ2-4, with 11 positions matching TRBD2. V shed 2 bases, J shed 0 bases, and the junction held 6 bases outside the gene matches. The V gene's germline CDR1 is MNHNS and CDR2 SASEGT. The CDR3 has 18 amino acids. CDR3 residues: CASSELAGGSIAKNIQYF. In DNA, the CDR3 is TGTGCCAGCAGTGAACTAGCGGGAGGCTCTATAGCCAAAAACATTCAGTACTTC.

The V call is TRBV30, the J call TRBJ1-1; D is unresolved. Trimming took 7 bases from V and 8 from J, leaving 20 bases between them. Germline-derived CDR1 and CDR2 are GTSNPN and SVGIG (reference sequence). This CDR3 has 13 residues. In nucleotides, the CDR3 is TGTGCCTATCTACGTGAATCTCTAAAGGAAGCTTTCTTT. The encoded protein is CAYLRESLKEAFF.

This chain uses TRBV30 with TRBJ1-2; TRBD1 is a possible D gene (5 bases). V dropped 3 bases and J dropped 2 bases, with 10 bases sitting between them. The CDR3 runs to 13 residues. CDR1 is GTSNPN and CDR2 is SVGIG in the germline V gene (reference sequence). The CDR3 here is CAWRKAGNYGYTF. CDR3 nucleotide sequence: TGTGCCTGGAGAAAGGCAGGGAACTATGGCTACACCTTC.

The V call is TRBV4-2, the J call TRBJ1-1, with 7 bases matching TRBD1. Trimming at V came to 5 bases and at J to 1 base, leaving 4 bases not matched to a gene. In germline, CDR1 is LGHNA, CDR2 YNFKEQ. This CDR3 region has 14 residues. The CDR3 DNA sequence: TGTGCCAGCAGCAGGCGGGACAGGAACACTGAAGCTTTCTTT. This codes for CASSRRDRNTEAFF.

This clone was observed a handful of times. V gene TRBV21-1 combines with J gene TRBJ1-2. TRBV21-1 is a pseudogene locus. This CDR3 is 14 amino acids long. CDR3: CASSKADPNYGYTF. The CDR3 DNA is TGTGCCAGCAGCAAGGCGGATCCTAACTATGGCTACACCTTC.

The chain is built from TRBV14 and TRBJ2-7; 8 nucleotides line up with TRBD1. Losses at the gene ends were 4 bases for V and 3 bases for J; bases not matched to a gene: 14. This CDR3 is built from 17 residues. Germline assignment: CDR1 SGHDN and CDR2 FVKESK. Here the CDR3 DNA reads TGTGCCAGCAGCCCCCAGATAGTCCAGGGGGCTGGCTACGAGCAGTACTTC. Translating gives CASSPQIVQGAGYEQYF.

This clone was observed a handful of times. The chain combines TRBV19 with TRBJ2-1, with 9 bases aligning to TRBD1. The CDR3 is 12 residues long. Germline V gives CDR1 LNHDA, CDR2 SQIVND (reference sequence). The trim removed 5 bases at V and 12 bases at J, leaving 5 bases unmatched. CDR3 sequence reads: CASSLTGGRQFF. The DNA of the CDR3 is TGTGCCAGTAGTTTGACAGGGGGTCGGCAGTTCTTC.

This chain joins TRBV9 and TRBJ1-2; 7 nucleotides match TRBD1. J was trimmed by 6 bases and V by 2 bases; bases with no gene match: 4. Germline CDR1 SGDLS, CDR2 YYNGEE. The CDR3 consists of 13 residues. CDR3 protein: CASSVNDRDGYTF. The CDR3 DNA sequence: TGTGCCAGCAGCGTGAACGACAGGGATGGCTACACCTTC. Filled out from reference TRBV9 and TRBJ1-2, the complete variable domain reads DSGVTQTPKHLITATGQRVTLRCSPRSGDLSVYWYQQSLDQGLQFLIQYYNGEERAKGNILERFSAQQFPDLHSELNLSSLELGDSALYFCASSVNDRDGYTFGSGTRLTVV.

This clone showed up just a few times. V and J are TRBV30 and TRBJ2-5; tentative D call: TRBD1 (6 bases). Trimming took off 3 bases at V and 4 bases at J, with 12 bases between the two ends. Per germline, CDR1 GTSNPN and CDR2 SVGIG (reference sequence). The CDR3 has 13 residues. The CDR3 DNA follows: TGTGCCTGGAGCAGGGGCCGGGCAGAGACCCAGTACTTC. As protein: CAWSRGRAETQYF.

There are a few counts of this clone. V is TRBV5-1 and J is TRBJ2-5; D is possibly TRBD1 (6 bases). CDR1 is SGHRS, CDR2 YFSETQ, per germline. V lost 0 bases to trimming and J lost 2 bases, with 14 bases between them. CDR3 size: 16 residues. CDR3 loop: CASSLVNGQYQETQYF. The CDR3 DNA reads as TGCGCCAGCAGCTTGGTAAATGGACAGTATCAAGAGACCCAGTACTTC. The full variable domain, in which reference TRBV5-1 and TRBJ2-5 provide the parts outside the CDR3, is KAGVTQTPRYLIKTRGQQVTLSCSPISGHRSVSWYQQTPGQGLQFLFEYFSETQRNKGNFPGRFSGRQFSNSRSEMNVSTLELGDSALYLCASSLVNGQYQETQYFGPGTRLLVL.

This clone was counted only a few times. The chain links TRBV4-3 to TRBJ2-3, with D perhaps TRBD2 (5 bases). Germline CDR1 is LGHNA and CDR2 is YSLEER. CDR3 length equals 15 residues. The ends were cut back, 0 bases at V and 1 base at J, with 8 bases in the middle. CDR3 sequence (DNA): TGCGCCAGCAGCCAAGAAGGGAGAGGCACAGATACGCAGTATTTT. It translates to CASSQEGRGTDTQYF.

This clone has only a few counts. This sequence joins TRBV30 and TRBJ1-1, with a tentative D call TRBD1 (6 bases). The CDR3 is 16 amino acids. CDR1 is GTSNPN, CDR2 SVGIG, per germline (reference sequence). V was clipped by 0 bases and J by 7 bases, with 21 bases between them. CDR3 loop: CAWSVLAAGDNSEAFF. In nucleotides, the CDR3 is TGTGCCTGGAGTGTTCTAGCGGCAGGGGATAATAGTGAAGCTTTCTTT.

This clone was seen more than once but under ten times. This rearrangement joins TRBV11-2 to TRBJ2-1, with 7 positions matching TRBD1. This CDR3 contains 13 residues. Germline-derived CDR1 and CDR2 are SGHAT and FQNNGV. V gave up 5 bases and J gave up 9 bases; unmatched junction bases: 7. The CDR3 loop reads CASSTGTVGEQFF. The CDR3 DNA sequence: TGTGCCAGCAGCACCGGGACAGTGGGTGAGCAGTTCTTC.

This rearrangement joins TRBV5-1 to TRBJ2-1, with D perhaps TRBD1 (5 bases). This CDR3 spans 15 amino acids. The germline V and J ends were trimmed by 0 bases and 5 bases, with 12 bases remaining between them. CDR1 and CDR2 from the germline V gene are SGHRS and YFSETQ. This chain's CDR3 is CASSLAGMLDNEQFF. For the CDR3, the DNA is TGCGCCAGCAGCTTGGCAGGGATGTTGGACAATGAGCAGTTCTTC. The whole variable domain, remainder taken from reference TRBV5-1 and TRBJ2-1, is KAGVTQTPRYLIKTRGQQVTLSCSPISGHRSVSWYQQTPGQGLQFLFEYFSETQRNKGNFPGRFSGRQFSNSRSEMNVSTLELGDSALYLCASSLAGMLDNEQFFGPGTRLTVL.

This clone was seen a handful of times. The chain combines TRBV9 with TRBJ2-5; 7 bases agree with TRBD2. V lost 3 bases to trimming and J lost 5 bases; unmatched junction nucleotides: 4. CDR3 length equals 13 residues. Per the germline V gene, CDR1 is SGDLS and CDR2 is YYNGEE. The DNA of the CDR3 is TGTGCCAGCAGCGCGGGGGGAGGCGAGACCCAGTACTTC. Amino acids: CASSAGGGETQYF.

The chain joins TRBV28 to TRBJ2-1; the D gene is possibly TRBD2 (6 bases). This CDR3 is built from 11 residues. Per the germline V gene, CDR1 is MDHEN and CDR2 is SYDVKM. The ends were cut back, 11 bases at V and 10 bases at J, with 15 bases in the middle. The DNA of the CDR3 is TGTGCCTGCGGGACCACCCGGGAGCAGTTCTTC. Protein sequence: CACGTTREQFF. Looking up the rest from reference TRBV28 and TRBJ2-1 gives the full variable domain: DVKVTQSSRYLVKRTGEKVFLECVQDMDHENMFWYRQDPGLGLRLIYFSYDVKMKEKGDIPEGYSVSREKKERFSLILESASTNQTSMYLCACGTTREQFFGPGTRLTVL.

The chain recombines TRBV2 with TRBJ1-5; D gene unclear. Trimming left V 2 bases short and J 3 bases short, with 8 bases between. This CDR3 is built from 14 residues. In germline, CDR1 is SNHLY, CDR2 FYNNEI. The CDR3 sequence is CASSERHSNQPQHF. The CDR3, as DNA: TGTGCCAGCAGTGAACGACACTCCAATCAGCCCCAGCATTTT.

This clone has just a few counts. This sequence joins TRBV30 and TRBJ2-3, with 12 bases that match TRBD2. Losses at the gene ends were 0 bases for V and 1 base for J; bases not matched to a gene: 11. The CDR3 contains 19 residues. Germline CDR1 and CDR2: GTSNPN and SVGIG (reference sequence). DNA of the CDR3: TGTGCCTGGAGTGTTCGACTAGCGGGAGCGTTATCGGGCACAGATACGCAGTATTTT. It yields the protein CAWSVRLAGALSGTDTQYF.

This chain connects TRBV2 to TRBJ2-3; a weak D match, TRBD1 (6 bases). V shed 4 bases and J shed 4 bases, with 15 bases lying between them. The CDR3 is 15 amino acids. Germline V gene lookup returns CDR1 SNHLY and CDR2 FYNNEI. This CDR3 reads CASSVRGTTSDTQYF. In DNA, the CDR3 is TGTGCCAGCAGTGTGAGGGGGACAACTTCAGATACGCAGTATTTT.

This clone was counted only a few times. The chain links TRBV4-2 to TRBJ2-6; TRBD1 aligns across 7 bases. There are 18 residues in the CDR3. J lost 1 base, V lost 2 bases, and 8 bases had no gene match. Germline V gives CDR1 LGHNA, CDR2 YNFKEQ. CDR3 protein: CASSQPTGSRSGANVLTF. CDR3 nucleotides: TGTGCCAGCAGCCAACCGACAGGGTCCAGGTCTGGGGCCAACGTCCTGACTTTC.

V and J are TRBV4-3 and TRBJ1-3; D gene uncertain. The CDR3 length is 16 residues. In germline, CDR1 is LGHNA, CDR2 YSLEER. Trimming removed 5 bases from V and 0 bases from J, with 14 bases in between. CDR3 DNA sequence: TGCGCCAGCAGCTACCTCGGGGATTTCTCTGGAAACACCATATATTTT. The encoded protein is CASSYLGDFSGNTIYF.

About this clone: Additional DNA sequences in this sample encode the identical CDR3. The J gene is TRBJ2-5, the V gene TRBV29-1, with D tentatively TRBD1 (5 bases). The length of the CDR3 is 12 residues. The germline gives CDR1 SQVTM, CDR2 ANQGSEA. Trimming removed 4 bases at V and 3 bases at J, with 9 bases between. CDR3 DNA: TGCAGCGTTGGCCAGGGAAAAGAGACCCAGTACTTC. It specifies CSVGQGKETQYF.

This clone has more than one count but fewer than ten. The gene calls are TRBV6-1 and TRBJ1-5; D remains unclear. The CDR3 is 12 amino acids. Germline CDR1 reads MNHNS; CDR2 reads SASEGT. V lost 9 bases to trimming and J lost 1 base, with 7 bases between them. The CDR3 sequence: CASVISNQPQHF. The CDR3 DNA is TGTGCCAGTGTAATCAGCAATCAGCCCCAGCATTTT.